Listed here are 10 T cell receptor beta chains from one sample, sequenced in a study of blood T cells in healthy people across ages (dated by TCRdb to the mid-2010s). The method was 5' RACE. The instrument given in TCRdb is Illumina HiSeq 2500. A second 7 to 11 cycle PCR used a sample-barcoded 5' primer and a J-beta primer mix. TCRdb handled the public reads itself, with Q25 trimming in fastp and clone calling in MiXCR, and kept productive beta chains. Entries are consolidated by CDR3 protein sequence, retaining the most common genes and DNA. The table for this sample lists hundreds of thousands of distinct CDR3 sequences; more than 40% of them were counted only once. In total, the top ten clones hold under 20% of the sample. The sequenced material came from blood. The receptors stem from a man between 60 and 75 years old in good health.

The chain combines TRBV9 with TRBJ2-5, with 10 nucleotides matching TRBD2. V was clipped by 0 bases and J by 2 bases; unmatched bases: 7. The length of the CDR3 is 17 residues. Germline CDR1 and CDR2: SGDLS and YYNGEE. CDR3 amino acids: CASSVGDSGGHQETQYF. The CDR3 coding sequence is TGTGCCAGCAGCGTAGGAGATAGCGGGGGGCATCAAGAGACCCAGTACTTC.

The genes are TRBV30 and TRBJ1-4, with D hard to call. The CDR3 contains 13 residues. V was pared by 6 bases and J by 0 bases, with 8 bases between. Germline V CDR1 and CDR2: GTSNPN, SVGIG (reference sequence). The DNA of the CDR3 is TGTGCCTGTGGCGGTACAACTAATGAAAAACTGTTTTTT. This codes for CACGGTTNEKLFF.

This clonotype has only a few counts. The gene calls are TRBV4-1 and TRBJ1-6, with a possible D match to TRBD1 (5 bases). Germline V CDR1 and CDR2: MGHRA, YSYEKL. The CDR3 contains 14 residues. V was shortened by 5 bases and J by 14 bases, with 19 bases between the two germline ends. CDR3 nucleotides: TGCGCCAGCAGCTATCCGGGACGGAGTCCTTCCCTCCACTTT. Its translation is CASSYPGRSPSLHF.

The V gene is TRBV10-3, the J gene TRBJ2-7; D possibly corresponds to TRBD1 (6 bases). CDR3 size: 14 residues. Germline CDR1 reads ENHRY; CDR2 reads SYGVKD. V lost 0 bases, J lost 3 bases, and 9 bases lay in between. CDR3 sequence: CAISESGRGYEQYF. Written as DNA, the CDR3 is TGTGCCATCAGTGAGTCGGGCAGGGGCTACGAGCAGTACTTC.

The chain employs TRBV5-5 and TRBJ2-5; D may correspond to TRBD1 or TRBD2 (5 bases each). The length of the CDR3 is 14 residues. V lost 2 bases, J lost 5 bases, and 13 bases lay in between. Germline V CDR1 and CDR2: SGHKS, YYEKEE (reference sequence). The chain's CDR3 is CASSFQGPGETQYF. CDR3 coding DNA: TGTGCCAGCAGCTTTCAGGGTCCGGGGGAGACCCAGTACTTC.

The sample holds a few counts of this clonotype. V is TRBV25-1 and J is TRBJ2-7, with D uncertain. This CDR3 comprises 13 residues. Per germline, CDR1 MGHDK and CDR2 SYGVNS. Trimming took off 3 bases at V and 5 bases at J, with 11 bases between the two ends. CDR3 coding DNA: TGTGCCAGCAGTGAGGGTTACCTCGACGAGCAGTACTTC. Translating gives CASSEGYLDEQYF.

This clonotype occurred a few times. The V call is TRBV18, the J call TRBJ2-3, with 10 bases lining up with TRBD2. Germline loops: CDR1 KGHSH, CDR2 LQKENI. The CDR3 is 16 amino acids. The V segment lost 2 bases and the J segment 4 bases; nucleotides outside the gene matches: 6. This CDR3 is CASSPGSGGPSDTQYF. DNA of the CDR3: TGTGCCAGCTCACCAGGTAGCGGGGGGCCATCAGATACGCAGTATTTT.

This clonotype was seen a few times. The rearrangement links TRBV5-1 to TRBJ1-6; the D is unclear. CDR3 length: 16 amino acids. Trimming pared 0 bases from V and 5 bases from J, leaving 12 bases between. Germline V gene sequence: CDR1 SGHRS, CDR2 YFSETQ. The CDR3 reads CASSLGTEVNNSPLHF. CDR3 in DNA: TGCGCCAGCAGCTTGGGTACTGAAGTGAATAATTCACCCCTCCACTTT.

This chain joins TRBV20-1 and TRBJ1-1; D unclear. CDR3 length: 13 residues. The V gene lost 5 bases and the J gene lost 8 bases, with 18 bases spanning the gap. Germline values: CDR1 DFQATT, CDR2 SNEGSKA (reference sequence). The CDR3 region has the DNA TGCAGTGCTCCGGGCCCGGAGGGCACCGAAGCTTTCTTT. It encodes CSAPGPEGTEAFF.

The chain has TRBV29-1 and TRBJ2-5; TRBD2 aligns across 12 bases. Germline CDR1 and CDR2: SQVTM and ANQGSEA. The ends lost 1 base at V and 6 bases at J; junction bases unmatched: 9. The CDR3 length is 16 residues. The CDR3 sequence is CSVEVSLAGGPKTQYF. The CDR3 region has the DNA TGCAGCGTTGAAGTTTCCCTAGCGGGGGGGCCGAAGACCCAGTACTTC.